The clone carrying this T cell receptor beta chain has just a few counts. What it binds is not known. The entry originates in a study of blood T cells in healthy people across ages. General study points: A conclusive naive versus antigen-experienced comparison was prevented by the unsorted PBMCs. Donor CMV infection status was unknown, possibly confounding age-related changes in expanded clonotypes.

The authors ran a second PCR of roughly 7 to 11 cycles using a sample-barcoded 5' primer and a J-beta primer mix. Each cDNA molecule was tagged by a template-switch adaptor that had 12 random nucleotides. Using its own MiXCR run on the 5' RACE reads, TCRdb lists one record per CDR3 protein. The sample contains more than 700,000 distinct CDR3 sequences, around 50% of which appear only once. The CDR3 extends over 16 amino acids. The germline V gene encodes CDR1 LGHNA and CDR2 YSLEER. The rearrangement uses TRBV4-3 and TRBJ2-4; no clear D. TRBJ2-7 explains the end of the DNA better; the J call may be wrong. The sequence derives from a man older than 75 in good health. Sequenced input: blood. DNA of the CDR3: TGCGCCAGCAGCCAAGATTATAGGGTCTTGGGCTACGAGCAGTACTTC. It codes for CASSQDYRVLGYEQYF.